One and the same sample provided the 14 T cell receptor beta chains below, sequenced in a study of cytomegalovirus exposure and HLA in healthy donors. With 60 Vbeta and 13 Jbeta primers, the PCR was carried out. Method: immunoSEQ multiplex PCR; TCRdb's copy keeps in-frame clones and lacks some. The data show roughly 140,000 clones, about two thirds seen once. Sequencing was carried out using PBMCs. These receptor sequences come from a man in his 60s in good health and CMV-seronegative.

In this sample, this clone turned up once. The CDR3, as DNA: TGCGCCAGCAGCTTGGCCGCAGGGTGGGGGGTCGGGACCTACGAGCAGTACTTC. It yields the protein CASSLAAGWGVGTYEQYF. The chain couples TRBV5-1 to TRBJ2-7; maybe TRBD2 (6 bases). Germline V gene lookup returns CDR1 SGHRS and CDR2 YFSETQ. Trimming pared 0 bases from V and 2 bases from J, leaving 21 bases between. The CDR3 is 18 amino acids.

The chain joins TRBV19 to TRBJ1-1, with D possibly being TRBD1 (5 bases). Per the germline V gene, CDR1 is LNHDA and CDR2 is SQIVND (reference sequence). This CDR3 region has 14 residues. V gave up 7 bases and J gave up 3 bases, with 15 bases separating them. CDR3 residues: CASKDTAWDTEAFF. The CDR3 nucleotides read TGTGCCAGTAAGGACACGGCCTGGGACACTGAAGCTTTCTTT.

The rearrangement uses TRBV7-3 and TRBJ2-1; D possibly corresponds to TRBD2 (6 bases). This CDR3 comprises 15 residues. CDR1 is SGHTA, CDR2 FQGTGA, per germline. Trimming pared 4 bases from V and 0 bases from J, leaving 10 bases between. In DNA form, the CDR3 reads TGTGCCAGCAGCTCAGGGACTTCCTCCTACAATGAGCAGTTCTTC. It specifies CASSSGTSSYNEQFF.

The V gene is TRBV7-3, the J gene TRBJ2-1, with TRBD2 identical over 15 bases. After removal of 6 bases from V and 8 bases from J, the junction contained 8 bases not matched to a gene. The CDR3 spans 16 residues. CDR1 and CDR2 (germline): SGHTA, FQGTGA. CDR3 sequence (DNA): TGTGCCAGCAGTCGGACTAGCGGGAGGGCCCTCGATGAGCAGTTCTTC. As protein: CASSRTSGRALDEQFF.

The chain recombines TRBV6-5 with TRBJ2-7; 9 bases map to TRBD1. The CDR3 extends over 14 amino acids. The germline V gene encodes CDR1 MNHEY and CDR2 SVGAGI. J lost 2 bases, V lost 6 bases, and 5 bases had no gene match. The CDR3 bases are TGTGCCAGCAGCGCGGACAGGGGACCCTACGAGCAGTACTTC. This translates into CASSADRGPYEQYF.

For the CDR3, the DNA is TGTGCCTGGAAAGTCGAGCGGTACAATGAGCAGTTCTTC. Protein product: CAWKVERYNEQFF. This chain links TRBV30 with TRBJ2-1, with D perhaps matching TRBD2 (5 bases). This CDR3 has 13 residues. V dropped 4 bases and J dropped 4 bases, with 11 bases sitting between them. CDR1 and CDR2 from the germline V gene are GTSNPN and SVGIG (reference sequence). Looking up the rest from reference TRBV30 and TRBJ2-1 gives the full variable domain: SQTIHQWPATLVQPVGSPLSLECTVEGTSNPNLYWYRQAAGRGLQLLFYSVGIGQISSEVPQNLSASRPQDRQFILSSKKLLLSDSGFYLCAWKVERYNEQFFGPGTRLTVL.

CDR3 residues: CSAHRGCEQYF. DNA of the CDR3: TGCAGCGCCCACAGGGGATGCGAGCAGTACTTC. The V gene is TRBV29-1, the J gene TRBJ2-7; 7 nucleotides match TRBD1. The CDR3 extends over 11 amino acids. The junction had 6 bases not matched to a gene; V was cut back by 7 bases and J by 6 bases. Per germline, CDR1 SQVTM and CDR2 ANQGSEA.

This rearrangement joins TRBV10-1 to TRBJ1-6; D unresolved. Trimming removed 9 bases at V and 10 bases at J, with 7 bases between. The CDR3 is made up of 10 amino acids. The germline V gene has CDR1 WNHNN and CDR2 SYGVQD (reference sequence). CDR3 DNA sequence: TGCGCCAGAGCCCCATCACCCCTCCACTTT. This codes for CARAPSPLHF.

The chain combines TRBV27 with TRBJ2-1, with 9 bases identical to TRBD1. Per germline, CDR1 MNHEY and CDR2 SMNVEV (reference sequence). The CDR3 runs to 16 residues. Losses at the gene ends were 6 bases for V and 3 bases for J; bases not matched to a gene: 9. The CDR3: CASRATGTGLYNEQFF. For the CDR3, the DNA is TGTGCCAGCAGAGCCACCGGGACAGGGCTCTACAATGAGCAGTTCTTC.

In its sample, this clone was seen a few times. V and J are TRBV14 and TRBJ2-3; maybe TRBD1 (6 bases). V gave up 0 bases and J gave up 3 bases, with 10 bases separating them. The CDR3 extends over 15 amino acids. The germline V gene has CDR1 SGHDN and CDR2 FVKESK. This CDR3 is CASSQDSRGTDTQYF. CDR3 coding DNA: TGTGCCAGCAGCCAAGACTCCAGGGGAACAGATACGCAGTATTTT.

This clone was seen more than once but under ten times. This rearrangement joins TRBV28 to TRBJ1-2, with 9 bases lining up with TRBD1. J was trimmed by 7 bases and V by 2 bases; bases with no gene match: 5. The CDR3 length is 14 residues. Germline lookup yields CDR1 MDHEN and CDR2 SYDVKM. The CDR3 region is CASSLGDRDTGYTF. The CDR3 nucleotides read TGTGCCAGCAGTTTAGGGGACAGGGACACTGGCTACACCTTC.

This chain connects TRBV2 to TRBJ1-1; the D gene is possibly TRBD1 (6 bases). Per the germline V gene, CDR1 is SNHLY and CDR2 is FYNNEI. With 6 bases removed from V and 1 base from J, the gap between germline ends came to 12 bases. CDR3 length: 14 amino acids. In nucleotides, the CDR3 is TGTGCCAGCAGCGGACAGACAGAGAACACTGAAGCTTTCTTT. Amino acids: CASSGQTENTEAFF.

This sequence joins TRBV6-5 and TRBJ1-1; 7 bases map to TRBD1. This CDR3 comprises 12 residues. Germline trimming cut 5 bases from V and 11 bases from J; bases unmatched to any gene: 8. Germline V gene sequence: CDR1 MNHEY, CDR2 SVGAGI. The CDR3 sequence is CASSAPGGRAFF. CDR3 sequence (DNA): TGTGCCAGCAGTGCGCCAGGGGGAAGGGCTTTCTTT.

This chain uses TRBV4-2 with TRBJ2-6; TRBD1 matches at 11 bases. Germline V lookup: CDR1 LGHNA, CDR2 YNFKEQ. The CDR3 consists of 20 residues. J lost 0 bases, V lost 0 bases, and 7 bases had no gene match. The DNA of the CDR3 is TGTGCCAGCAGCCAAGATACAGGACAGGGGGCCCCCTCTGGGGCCAACGTCCTGACTTTC. Protein sequence: CASSQDTGQGAPSGANVLTF.